This TCR beta chain comes out of a study of cytomegalovirus exposure and HLA in healthy donors. The CDR3 has 14 amino acids. V shed 6 bases and J shed 8 bases, with 14 bases lying between them. The germline gives CDR1 SNHLY, CDR2 FYNNEI. Sequencing used immunoSEQ multiplex PCR; TCRdb keeps in-frame clones, though not all of them. The sample includes approximately 270,000 clones, 65% to 90% of them seen just once. This clone was counted a few times. The source is a woman aged 18-29 years in good health and CMV-seronegative. The sequenced sample was PBMCs. The V and J genes are TRBV2 and TRBJ1-6; D is unresolved. For the CDR3, the DNA is TGTGCCAGCAGGGCGACACGGCTGGATTCACCCCTCCACTTT. Its protein product is CASRATRLDSPLHF.